This T cell receptor beta chain was sequenced during a study of regulatory T cells in long-lasting Graves disease. The V gene end was trimmed by 5 bases and the J gene end by 5 bases; junction bases not matched to a gene: 11. The germline V gene has CDR1 SEHNR and CDR2 FQNEAQ (reference sequence). CDR3 length: 15 residues. Noted time point: newly diagnosed GD, antithyroid drugs for less than 3 months. There was RNA extracted from PBMCs, and the TCR library was made from it. This clonotype was seen at least ten times. The authors built TCR beta libraries using iRepertoire HTBI primers and Arm-PCR of CDR3 regions. TCRdb re-derived calls from the multiplex PCR reads in MiXCR, one entry per CDR3 protein. The sample records over 500,000 distinct CDR3 sequences, roughly a sixth being singletons. This sample also appeared in a second study, on T cells in Graves' hyperthyroidism and ophthalmopathy.

Sequencing was performed on peripheral blood mononuclear cells (PBMCs), taken at new diagnosis, from a patient treated with antithyroid drugs. The chain has TRBV7-9 and TRBJ1-2; 7 nucleotides align to TRBD1. The clonotype was recovered from a young man with Graves disease. CDR3 region: CASSPPTDRSYGYTF. The DNA of the CDR3 is TGTGCCAGCAGCCCCCCTACGGACAGGAGTTATGGCTACACCTTC.